Detailed here is one T cell receptor beta chain. The data stem from a study of blood T cell repertoires in COVID-19. For the study at large: Samples taken during acute and convalescent COVID-19 were collected in the United States, Italy and Spain. Sources were T cells, B-cell-depleted T cells, or PBMCs; the material itself was cDNA or gDNA.

Original processing notes: Estimated nucleated cell counts came from reference gene primer amplification. The repertoire was sequenced with immunoSEQ multiplex PCR; TCRdb's copy has only in-frame clones and lacks some. That table gives V, J and clone size, and the DNA gave D and trimming. In the table there are fewer than 90,000 clones, roughly 85% of which are singletons. Germline V gives CDR1 MGHRA, CDR2 YSYEKL. Trimming left V 0 bases short and J 2 bases short, with 11 bases between. The CDR3 is 16 residues long. Input material: peripheral blood. This clonotype was obtained from a man aged 25-45 years with acute or convalescent COVID-19. This sequence joins TRBV4-1 and TRBJ1-5; D is unresolved. For the CDR3, the DNA is TGCGCCAGCAGCCAAGAGGGCGCTTTCGGCAATCAGCCCCAGCATTTT. Translation gives CASSQEGAFGNQPQHF.